The 30 T cell receptor beta chains below were found in one sample sequenced in a study of T cells in Graves' hyperthyroidism and ophthalmopathy. It was RNA transcripts that yielded the amplified TCR beta CDR3 regions. Carried out on the TCR CDR3, a first-round RT-PCR used the HTBI primer set. TCRdb ran MiXCR on the multiplex PCR reads and lists one entry per CDR3 protein. The sample yields fewer than 350,000 distinct CDR3 sequences, roughly 18% seen once. Sequencing was carried out using blood. The receptors stem from a woman aged 45-65 years with Graves' hyperthyroidism.

This clonotype was seen many times. The chain links TRBV6-5 to TRBJ1-6, with 9 bases matching TRBD1. Trimming took 2 bases from V and 2 from J; bases not matched to a gene: 7. The length of the CDR3 is 18 residues. Germline V gene sequence: CDR1 MNHEY, CDR2 SVGAGI. CDR3 sequence reads: CASSYGQGKTAYNSPLHF. The DNA for the CDR3 is TGTGCCAGCAGTTACGGACAGGGGAAGACGGCCTATAATTCACCCCTCCACTTT.

This clonotype has a handful of counts. This chain uses TRBV7-9 with TRBJ1-2; possible D gene TRBD1, 5 bases. Germline CDR1 reads SEHNR; CDR2 reads FQNEAQ (reference sequence). The CDR3 totals 13 residues. The V end lost 1 base, the J end lost 5 bases, and 8 bases lay between the germline ends. The CDR3 region is CASSLGGLYGYTF. CDR3 sequence (DNA): TGTGCCAGCAGCTTAGGGGGCTTGTATGGCTACACCTTC.

This clonotype was observed at least ten times. The V gene is TRBV28, the J gene TRBJ1-1, with 9 positions matching TRBD1. CDR3 length: 15 residues. CDR1 and CDR2 (germline): MDHEN, SYDVKM. The V and J ends lost 5 bases and 2 bases, in that order; junction bases with no gene match: 6. CDR3 region: CASSNQGQGNTEAFF. Here the CDR3 DNA reads TGTGCCAGCAGTAACCAGGGACAGGGTAACACTGAAGCTTTCTTT.

The V gene is TRBV20-1, the J gene TRBJ1-2, with D perhaps matching TRBD1 (5 bases). Trimming shortened V by 4 bases and J by 4 bases, and 10 bases separated the two germline ends. This CDR3 region has 12 residues. Germline CDR1 DFQATT, CDR2 SNEGSKA (reference sequence). The chain's CDR3 is CSATRDGYGYTF. For the CDR3, the DNA is TGCAGTGCTACCCGGGACGGCTATGGCTACACCTTC.

This clonotype was observed a few times. This rearrangement joins TRBV2 to TRBJ2-7, with D perhaps matching TRBD2 (5 bases). V shed 7 bases and J shed 4 bases, with 20 bases lying between them. Germline V gene sequence: CDR1 SNHLY, CDR2 FYNNEI. The length of the CDR3 is 15 residues. As DNA, the CDR3 is TGTGCCAGCATGCCCGGGCCTCCAAGAGGGTACGAGCAGTACTTC. Amino acid sequence: CASMPGPPRGYEQYF.

This clonotype has a single count. The CDR3 sequence: CASRRNLQETQYF. CDR3 nucleotide sequence: TGTGCCAGCCGTAGGAACCTCCAAGAGACCCAGTACTTC. The chain has TRBV2 and TRBJ2-5; D ambiguous. Germline V CDR1 and CDR2: SNHLY, FYNNEI. V lost 8 bases and J 1 base, leaving 11 bases between the germline ends. This CDR3 has 13 residues.

The CDR3 region is CASRGTGPAGNTIYF. CDR3 DNA: TGTGCCAGCAGAGGGACAGGCCCAGCTGGAAACACCATATATTTT. The chain joins TRBV6-2 or TRBV6-3 to TRBJ1-3, with 8 bases aligning to TRBD1. Germline V gene sequence: CDR1 MNHEY, CDR2 SVGEGT. The CDR3 is 15 residues long. V shed 6 bases, J shed 2 bases, and the junction held 6 bases outside the gene matches.

This clonotype came up a few times. V is TRBV7-8 and J is TRBJ2-7; 7 bases align to TRBD2. V gave up 5 bases and J gave up 0 bases; unmatched junction bases: 4. CDR1 is SGHVS, CDR2 FQNEAQ, per germline. The CDR3 runs to 14 residues. The CDR3 coding sequence is TGTGCCAGCAGCCATAGCGGGTACTCCTACGAGCAGTACTTC. Encoded protein: CASSHSGYSYEQYF.

This clonotype was seen more than once but under ten times. This may be a read error, as it is one base from a much larger clone. V is TRBV6-1 and J is TRBJ2-7; perhaps TRBD2 as D (6 bases). CDR1 and CDR2 from the germline V gene are MNHNS and SASEGT. The CDR3 runs to 13 residues. Trimming shortened V by 5 bases and J by 9 bases, and 17 bases separated the two germline ends. The CDR3 sequence: CASSHITGSGQYV. CDR3 in DNA: TGTGCCAGCAGTCACATAACAGGTAGCGGGCAGTACGTC.

The table lists this clonotype with a few counts. The chain recombines TRBV7-8 with TRBJ2-7; 7 bases map to TRBD1. The CDR3 contains 15 residues. Germline V lookup: CDR1 SGHVS, CDR2 FQNEAQ. Trimming at V came to 5 bases and at J to 6 bases, leaving 13 bases not matched to a gene. The CDR3 DNA is TGTGCCAGCAGCATACGGACAGGCTCCACTGGCGAGCAGTACTTC. Amino acids: CASSIRTGSTGEQYF.

This clonotype showed up just a few times. The genes are TRBV28 and TRBJ2-4; tentative D call: TRBD2 (6 bases). Trimming left V 2 bases short and J 5 bases short, with 13 bases between. The CDR3 totals 15 residues. Germline lookup yields CDR1 MDHEN and CDR2 SYDVKM. CDR3 region: CASSLTTTGENIQYF. DNA for the CDR3: TGTGCCAGCAGTTTAACCACGACGGGGGAAAACATTCAGTACTTC. Full variable domain (missing parts from reference TRBV28 and TRBJ2-4): DVKVTQSSRYLVKRTGEKVFLECVQDMDHENMFWYRQDPGLGLRLIYFSYDVKMKEKGDIPEGYSVSREKKERFSLILESASTNQTSMYLCASSLTTTGENIQYFGAGTRLSVL.

This clonotype was counted at least ten times. The chain is built from TRBV30 and TRBJ2-7; 7 nucleotides agree with TRBD1. V lost 1 base, J lost 6 bases, and 9 bases stayed unmatched. Germline CDR1 and CDR2: GTSNPN and SVGIG (reference sequence). CDR3 length: 14 amino acids. DNA for the CDR3: TGTGCCTGGAGTGCGGCCGCGGCAGGGGGCGAGCAGTACTTC. Encoded protein: CAWSAAAAGGEQYF.

This chain uses TRBV18 with TRBJ2-2; TRBD1 matches at 10 bases. The CDR3 sequence is 17 residues long. Germline V CDR1 and CDR2: KGHSH, LQKENI. Trimming took 4 bases from V and 3 from J; bases not matched to a gene: 8. The CDR3 nucleotides read TGTGCCAGCTCACTTTTTTCCGGGACAGGGGACACCGGGGAGCTGTTTTTT. It encodes CASSLFSGTGDTGELFF.

This clonotype was recorded many times. The chain joins TRBV2 to TRBJ2-3; 14 bases map to TRBD2. The CDR3 length is 16 residues. CDR1 is SNHLY, CDR2 FYNNEI, per germline. The trim removed 8 bases at V and 4 bases at J, leaving 8 bases unmatched. CDR3 sequence: CASVGTSGRSADTQYF. For the CDR3, the DNA is TGTGCCAGCGTTGGGACTAGCGGGAGATCTGCAGATACGCAGTATTTT.

The DNA for the CDR3 is TGCAGCTTAACGGACAGGGGAAATGAGCAGTTCTTC. It encodes CSLTDRGNEQFF. The rearrangement uses TRBV29-1 and TRBJ2-1; TRBD1 agrees at 9 bases. Looked up from germline, CDR1 is SQVTM and CDR2 is ANQGSEA. The CDR3 covers 12 residues. Trimming removed 8 bases from V and 7 bases from J; junction bases left unmatched: 6.

In DNA, the CDR3 is TGTGCCACCAGCAGAGATCTGACAAAGGGGAACACCATATATTTT. Its protein product is CATSRDLTKGNTIYF. V and J are TRBV15 and TRBJ1-3; a weak D match, TRBD1 (5 bases). This CDR3 comprises 15 residues. Deletions cut 0 bases from V and 7 bases from J, with 13 bases between. Germline CDR1 is LNHNV and CDR2 is YYDKDF (reference sequence).

The chain joins TRBV2 to TRBJ1-6; 9 bases map to TRBD1. This CDR3 is built from 16 residues. V shed 4 bases and J 9 bases; nucleotides not matched to a gene: 10. The V gene's germline CDR1 is SNHLY and CDR2 FYNNEI. CDR3 coding DNA: TGTGCCAGCAGTGGATCCCCGGGACAGGGTGGTTCACCCCTCCACTTT. Translating it yields CASSGSPGQGGSPLHF. The whole variable domain, remainder taken from reference TRBV2 and TRBJ1-6, is EPEVTQTPSHQVTQMGQEVILRCVPISNHLYFYWYRQILGQKVEFLVSFYNNEISEKSEIFDDQFSVERPDGSNFTLKIRSTKLEDSAMYFCASSGSPGQGGSPLHFGNGTRLTVT.

Many counts were recorded for this clonotype. The gene calls are TRBV5-5 and TRBJ1-6, with 8 positions matching TRBD1. Germline V gene sequence: CDR1 SGHKS, CDR2 YYEKEE (reference sequence). The CDR3 is 16 residues long. Losses at the gene ends were 0 bases for V and 10 bases for J; bases not matched to a gene: 9. CDR3 protein: CASSLDPRQGKSPLHF. DNA of the CDR3: TGTGCCAGCAGCTTGGACCCACGACAGGGGAAATCACCCCTCCACTTT.

There are many counts of this clonotype. The rearrangement joins TRBV3-1 to TRBJ1-5; D may be TRBD1 (5 bases). This CDR3 has 17 amino acids. Germline CDR1 reads LGHDT; CDR2 reads YNNKEL (reference sequence). The V and J ends lost 1 base and 2 bases respectively, with 15 bases between them. The chain's CDR3 is CASSQGDGARGNQPQHF. The CDR3 DNA follows: TGTGCCAGCAGCCAAGGCGACGGGGCGCGGGGCAATCAGCCCCAGCATTTT.

On this clonotype: This could be a read error, since a much larger clone is one nucleotide away. The J gene is TRBJ1-1, the V gene TRBV12-3 or TRBV12-4; a weak D match, TRBD1 (5 bases). This CDR3 is 14 amino acids long. The germline V and J ends were trimmed by 5 bases and 8 bases, with 18 bases remaining between them. The CDR3 is CASSAGRWGEEAFF. The CDR3 nucleotides are TGTGCCAGCAGTGCCGGGAGATGGGGCGAGGAAGCTTTCTTT.

This clonotype has just a few counts. The chain employs TRBV6-5 and TRBJ2-7; 8 bases agree with TRBD2. This CDR3 contains 15 residues. V gave up 4 bases and J gave up 6 bases; unmatched junction bases: 11. Germline V gene sequence: CDR1 MNHEY, CDR2 SVGAGI. The CDR3 nucleotides read TGTGCCAGCAGTTCCCCGGGGGGGAACCCCTCCGAGCAGTACGTC. This codes for CASSSPGGNPSEQYV.

At least ten counts were recorded for this clonotype. The V gene is TRBV27, the J gene TRBJ2-3; TRBD1 is a possible D gene (6 bases). There are 16 residues in the CDR3. Trimming took off 5 bases at V and 1 base at J, with 16 bases between the two ends. Per the germline V gene, CDR1 is MNHEY and CDR2 is SMNVEV (reference sequence). Here the CDR3 DNA reads TGTGCCAGCAGTCCGGTGCAGGGGCTTCGCACAGATACGCAGTATTTT. The encoded protein is CASSPVQGLRTDTQYF.

This chain connects TRBV10-3 to TRBJ2-1, with a tentative D call TRBD2 (5 bases). V shed 3 bases and J shed 4 bases, with 16 bases lying between them. From germline, CDR1 is ENHRY and CDR2 SYGVKD. The CDR3 loop spans 16 amino acids. The CDR3, as DNA: TGTGCCATCAGTGAATTCCCAGCTAGCCAGTACAATGAGCAGTTCTTC. Encoded protein: CAISEFPASQYNEQFF.

This clonotype has ten or more counts. This chain joins TRBV28 and TRBJ2-3; possible D gene TRBD2, 5 bases. The CDR3 consists of 16 residues. Germline lookup yields CDR1 MDHEN and CDR2 SYDVKM. V was clipped by 7 bases and J by 2 bases, with 19 bases between them. The DNA of the CDR3 is TGTGCCAGCAATTCAGCCGGGATACCCTCCACAGATACGCAGTATTTT. It encodes CASNSAGIPSTDTQYF.

There are a few counts of this clonotype. J is TRBJ2-5 and V is TRBV20-1; D possibly corresponds to TRBD1 (6 bases). The CDR3 runs to 13 residues. Germline V CDR1 and CDR2: DFQATT, SNEGSKA (reference sequence). The V gene lost 1 base and the J gene lost 3 bases, with 9 bases spanning the gap. CDR3 DNA: TGCAGTGCTAGAGGCACAGGGAAAGAGACCCAGTACTTC. Encoded protein: CSARGTGKETQYF.

The chain uses TRBV10-3 and TRBJ1-1; D is unclear. This CDR3 has 11 amino acids. CDR1 is ENHRY, CDR2 SYGVKD, per germline. V lost 3 bases and J 3 bases, leaving 2 bases between the germline ends. The DNA for the CDR3 is TGTGCCATCAGTGATGACACTGAAGCTTTCTTT. This sequence encodes CAISDDTEAFF.

The chain carries TRBV7-8 and TRBJ1-1; weak D call: TRBD1 (5 bases). This CDR3 is built from 14 residues. Trimming cost V 5 bases and J 4 bases, with 14 bases left between them. Germline-derived CDR1 and CDR2 are SGHVS and FQNEAQ. CDR3 residues: CASSPTQGVTEAFF. DNA for the CDR3: TGTGCCAGCAGCCCGACCCAGGGTGTCACTGAAGCTTTCTTT.

This clonotype has a handful of counts. V and J are TRBV2 and TRBJ2-3, with 11 bases aligning to TRBD1. CDR1 SNHLY and CDR2 FYNNEI come from the germline V gene. The CDR3 sequence is 16 residues long. V was pared by 7 bases and J by 4 bases, with 10 bases of the junction left unmatched. Here the CDR3 DNA reads TGTGCCAGCAAAACATGGACAGGGGGCGAGGCAGATACGCAGTATTTT. This translates into CASKTWTGGEADTQYF.

This clonotype was found a few times. The chain is built from TRBV5-1 and TRBJ1-5; D is unclear. The V end lost 0 bases, the J end lost 10 bases, and 11 bases lay between the germline ends. Germline V gene lookup returns CDR1 SGHRS and CDR2 YFSETQ. The CDR3 is 13 amino acids. This chain's CDR3 is CASSLEGPRPQHF. CDR3 nucleotides: TGCGCCAGCAGCTTGGAGGGCCCCCGCCCCCAGCATTTT.

J is TRBJ2-3 and V is TRBV9; no firm D call. CDR3 length: 13 residues. V was pared by 3 bases and J by 3 bases, with 8 bases between. The V gene's germline CDR1 is SGDLS and CDR2 YYNGEE. CDR3 amino acids: CASSAAPTDTQYF. CDR3 sequence (DNA): TGTGCCAGCAGCGCAGCCCCGACAGATACGCAGTATTTT.